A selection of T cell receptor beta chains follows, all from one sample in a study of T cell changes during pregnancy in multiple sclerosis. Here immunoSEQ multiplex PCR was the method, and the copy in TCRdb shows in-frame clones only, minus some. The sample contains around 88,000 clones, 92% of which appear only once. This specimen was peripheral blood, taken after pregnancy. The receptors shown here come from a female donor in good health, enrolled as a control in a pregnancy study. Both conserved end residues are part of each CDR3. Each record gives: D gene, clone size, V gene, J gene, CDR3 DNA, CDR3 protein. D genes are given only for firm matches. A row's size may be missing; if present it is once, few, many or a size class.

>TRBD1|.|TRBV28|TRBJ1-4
TGTGCCAGCAGTTCACCACAGGGGGTGGGCGAAAAACTGTTTTTT
CASSSPQGVGEKLFF
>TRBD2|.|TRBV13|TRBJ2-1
TGTGCCAGCAGCTCCCGATGGACTAGCGGGACGAATGAGCAGTTCTTC
CASSSRWTSGTNEQFF
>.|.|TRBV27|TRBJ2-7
TGTGCCAGCAGTTTATCGGGGACACGGTCCTACGAGCAGTACTTC
CASSLSGTRSYEQYF
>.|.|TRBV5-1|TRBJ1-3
TGCGCCAGCAGCTTGGGGAGTACGGCTGGAAACACCATATATTTT
CASSLGSTAGNTIYF
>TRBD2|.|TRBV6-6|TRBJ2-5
TGTGCCAGCTGTAGCGGGGTGACCCAGTACTTC
CASCSGVTQYF
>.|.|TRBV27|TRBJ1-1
TGTGCCAGCAGTTTAAGCCTCTTTATGAACACTGAAGCTTTCTTT
CASSLSLFMNTEAFF
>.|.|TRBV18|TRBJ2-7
TGTGCCAGCTCACCAGGCAGGGACGAGCAGTACTTC
CASSPGRDEQYF
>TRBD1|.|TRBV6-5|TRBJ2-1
TGTGCCAGCAGCCCGACAGGGGATGAGCAGTTCTTC
CASSPTGDEQFF
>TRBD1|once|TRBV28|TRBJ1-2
TGTGCCAGCAGTTTTACAGGGGCTAGATATGGCTACACCTTC
CASSFTGARYGYTF
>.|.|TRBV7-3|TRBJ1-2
TGTGCCAGCAGCTCGTCGTATGGGGAGGGCTACACCTTC
CASSSSYGEGYTF
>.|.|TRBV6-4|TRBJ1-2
TGTGCCAGCAGTGACTGGCGGCAGAGCCAGTATGGCTACACCTTC
CASSDWRQSQYGYTF
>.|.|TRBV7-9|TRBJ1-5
TGTGCCAGCAGCTTAGGGGTATTGGGTTCTGACATGAGCAATCAGCCCCAGCATTTT
CASSLGVLGSDMSNQPQHF
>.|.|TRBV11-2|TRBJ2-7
TGTGCCAGCAGCTTAGCAGGGTTAAACGAGCAGTACTTC
CASSLAGLNEQYF
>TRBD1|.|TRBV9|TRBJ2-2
TGTGCCAGCAGCGTACAGGGGGCGGCCGGGGAGCTGTTTTTT
CASSVQGAAGELFF
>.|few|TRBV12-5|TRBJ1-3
TGTGCTAGTGGTTCCGGGGGGGTAAACACCATATATTTT
CASGSGGVNTIYF
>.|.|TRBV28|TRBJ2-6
TGTGCCAGCCCCCCGGGGACTGGGGCCAACGTCCTGACTTTC
CASPPGTGANVLTF
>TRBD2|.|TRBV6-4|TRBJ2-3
TGTGCCAGCAGTGACAAGACGGGGGGTGCTAGCACAGATACGCAGTATTTT
CASSDKTGGASTDTQYF
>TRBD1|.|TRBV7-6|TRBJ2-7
TGTGCCAGCAGCTTATTTGAACAGGGGAATTCCTACGAGCAGTACTTC
CASSLFEQGNSYEQYF
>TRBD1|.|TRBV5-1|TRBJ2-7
TGCGCCAGCAGCTTGGGGACAGGGCACTCCTACGAGCAGTACTTC
CASSLGTGHSYEQYF
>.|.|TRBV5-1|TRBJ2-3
TGCGCCAGCAGCTTGGGAGCTTCTAGCACAGATACGCAGTATTTT
CASSLGASSTDTQYF
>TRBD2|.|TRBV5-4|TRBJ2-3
TGTGCCAGCAGCTACGGGACTAGCGGGGGATTGGATACGCAGTATTTT
CASSYGTSGGLDTQYF
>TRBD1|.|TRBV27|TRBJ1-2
TGTGCCAGCAGTACGACAGGGAACACCTATGGCTACACCTTC
CASSTTGNTYGYTF
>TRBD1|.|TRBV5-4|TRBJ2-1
TGTGCCAGCAGCTCAATATCAGGACAGGGATGGTCCTACAATGAGCAGTTCTTC
CASSSISGQGWSYNEQFF
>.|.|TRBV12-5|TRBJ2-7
TGTGCTAGTGGTTTGGATGACTCTTCCTACGAGCAGTACTTC
CASGLDDSSYEQYF
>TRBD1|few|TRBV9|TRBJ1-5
TGTGCCAGCAGCGTGGGGGACAGCAGTTTGTACAATCAGCCCCAGCATTTT
CASSVGDSSLYNQPQHF
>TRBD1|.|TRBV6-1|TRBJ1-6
TGTGCCAGCCTGACCGACAGGGAATACTCACCCCTCCACTTT
CASLTDREYSPLHF
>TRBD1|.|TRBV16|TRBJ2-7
TGTGCCAGCAGCCCTGGGACAGGGGGCTACGAGCAGTACTTC
CASSPGTGGYEQYF